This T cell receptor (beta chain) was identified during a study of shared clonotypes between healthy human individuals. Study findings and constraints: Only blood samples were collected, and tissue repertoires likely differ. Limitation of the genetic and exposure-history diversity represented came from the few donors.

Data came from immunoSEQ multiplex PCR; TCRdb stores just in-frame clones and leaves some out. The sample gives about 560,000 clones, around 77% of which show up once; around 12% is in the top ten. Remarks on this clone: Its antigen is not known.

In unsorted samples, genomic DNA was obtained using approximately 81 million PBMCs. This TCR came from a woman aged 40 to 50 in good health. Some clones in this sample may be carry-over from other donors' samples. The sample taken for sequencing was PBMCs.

CDR3 coding DNA: TGTGCCAGCAGTGAATTTGGACTAGGGGGCTCAGATACGCAGTATTTT. It encodes CASSEFGLGGSDTQYF. This chain uses TRBV25-1 with TRBJ2-3; D is tentatively TRBD1 or TRBD2 (7 bases each). Trimming took 1 base from V and 4 from J, leaving 15 bases between them. The CDR3 is 16 residues long. Germline-derived CDR1 and CDR2 are MGHDK and SYGVNS.